This T cell receptor beta chain was sequenced for a study of CD8+CD57+ T cells in acquired aplastic anemia. General observations from the study: Between patients and controls, around 31 CD8+ CDR3 sequences were found in common. Among patients, total CD4+ and CD8+ pools exceeded CD8+CD57+ cells in diversity.

In the case of this clonotype: What it recognizes is unknown. A read error may produce the germline difference seen at one junction end.

TCR beta VDJ and CDR3 profiles were obtained from a genomic DNA template. A single record per CDR3 protein comes from TCRdb applying MiXCR to the reads. This sample yields 17,000 or so distinct CDR3 sequences, of which approximately 38% are seen a single time; 80% to 90% belongs to the top ten. CDR1 is SGHRS, CDR2 YFSETQ, per germline. This CDR3 comprises 17 residues. Previously, flow cytometry had revealed CD8+CD57+ cell expansion in the patients chosen for sequencing. Likewise sequenced, in 2 of 12 patients, were the CD8+CD57+ effector memory cells. The authors bead-enriched CD8+CD57+ cells, obtaining a mean 1.6 ug DNA.

Material for sequencing was CD8+CD57+ T cells sorted from PBMCs. Subset described: bead-enriched CD8+CD57+ effector memory T cells from SAA patients. The receptor's source is a human donor with aplastic anemia. The J gene is TRBJ2-3, the V gene TRBV5-1, with TRBD2 matching 8 bases. The CDR3 here is CASSFGTSGSSTGTQYF. The CDR3 DNA reads as TGCGCCAGCAGCTTTGGAACTAGCGGTTCTAGCACAGGTACGCAGTATTTT.